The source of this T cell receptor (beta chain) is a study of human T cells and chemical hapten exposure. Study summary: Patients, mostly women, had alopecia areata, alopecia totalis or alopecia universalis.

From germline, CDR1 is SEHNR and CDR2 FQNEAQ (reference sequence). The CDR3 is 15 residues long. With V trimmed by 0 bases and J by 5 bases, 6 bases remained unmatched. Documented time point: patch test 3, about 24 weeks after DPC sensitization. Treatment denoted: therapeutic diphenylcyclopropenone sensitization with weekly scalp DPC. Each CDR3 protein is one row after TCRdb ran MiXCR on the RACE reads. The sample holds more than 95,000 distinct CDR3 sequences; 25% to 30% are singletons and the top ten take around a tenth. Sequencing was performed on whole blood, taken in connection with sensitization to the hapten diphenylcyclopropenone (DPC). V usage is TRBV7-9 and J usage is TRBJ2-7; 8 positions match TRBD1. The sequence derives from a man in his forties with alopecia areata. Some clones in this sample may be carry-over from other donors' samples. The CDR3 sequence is CASSLAGTGGNEQYF. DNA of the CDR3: TGTGCCAGCAGCTTAGCCGGGACAGGCGGGAACGAGCAGTACTTC.